This T cell receptor beta chain is drawn from a study of shared clonotypes between healthy human individuals. The table came from immunoSEQ multiplex PCR; TCRdb's copy has only in-frame clones and leaves some out. The data hold almost 750,000 clones, with 55% to 75% observed a single time. Study conclusions and caveats: Naive CD4 clonotypes were shared across a handful of donors at around 5.4%.

The CDR3 spans 19 residues. CDR1 and CDR2 (germline): SGHTS, YDEGEE. J gave up 0 bases and V 2 bases, and 8 bases lay outside the gene matches. In regard to this clone: Antigen: not known.

The V and J genes are TRBV5-8 and TRBJ2-2; the match to TRBD2 covers 12 bases. Sequenced: memory CD4+ T cells sorted from blood. This sample's subset: CD45RA-negative fraction. This sequence was found in a woman between 25 and 40 years old in good health. The CDR3 sequence is CASSFPLAGGLANTGELFF. As DNA, the CDR3 is TGTGCCAGCAGCTTCCCCCTAGCGGGAGGGTTGGCGAACACCGGGGAGCTGTTTTTT.